The following is a T cell receptor beta chain sequence with its context. Other nucleotide sequences from this sample produce the same CDR3. These data originate in a study of blood T cell repertoires in COVID-19. Overall study: Samples taken during acute and convalescent COVID-19 were collected in the United States, Italy and Spain. PBMCs, B-cell-depleted T cells, or T cells were the source of the cDNA or gDNA that made up the material.

CDR1 MNHEY and CDR2 SVGAGI come from the germline V gene. V was clipped by 2 bases and J by 4 bases; unmatched bases: 3. The CDR3 is 14 amino acids. As originally analysed: Amplification with reference gene primers provided the estimates of nucleated cell counts. Data came from immunoSEQ multiplex PCR; TCRdb stores just in-frame clones and leaves some out. V and J calls and clone size follow that table, whereas D and trimming were derived from the DNA. The profile shows under 350,000 clones, 80% to 90% of them singletons. Recruits, aged roughly 18 to 89 years, lived in 24 US areas. The receptor comes from a woman aged 40 to 50 with acute COVID-19. Sequencing used PBMCs or T cells enriched from blood (not recorded which). This chain links TRBV6-5 with TRBJ1-2, with 8 bases fitting TRBD1. This CDR3 is CASSYQGAGYGYTF. CDR3 sequence (DNA): TGTGCCAGCAGTTACCAGGGGGCGGGCTATGGCTACACCTTC.